These 25 T cell receptor beta chains were all obtained from the same sample, sequenced in a study of blood T cell repertoires in COVID-19. Data came from immunoSEQ multiplex PCR; TCRdb stores just in-frame clones and leaves some out. The sample includes over 100,000 clones, approximately 90% of them seen just once. The sample consisted of peripheral blood. The origin of the receptors is a woman aged 50 to 65 with COVID-19, enrolled during active disease.

The chain combines TRBV11-2 with TRBJ2-5; TRBD2 matches at 14 bases. Germline assignment: CDR1 SGHAT and CDR2 FQNNGV. CDR3 size: 18 residues. Trimming at V came to 3 bases and at J to 2 bases, leaving 8 bases not matched to a gene. The CDR3: CASSLGTSGRISQETQYF. CDR3 DNA: TGTGCCAGCAGCTTGGGGACTAGCGGGAGAATCTCACAAGAGACCCAGTACTTC.

V usage is TRBV7-2 and J usage is TRBJ1-5; 7 bases align to TRBD1. The CDR3 runs 16 residues. The ends lost 5 bases at V and 6 bases at J; junction bases unmatched: 13. Germline values: CDR1 SGHTA, CDR2 FQGNSA. CDR3 bases: TGTGCCAGCAGCCCCCAAAACAGGGGTGGCAGTCAGCCCCAGCATTTT. Amino acids: CASSPQNRGGSQPQHF.

The rearrangement links TRBV5-4 to TRBJ2-7, with TRBD2 as a possible D gene (5 bases). The CDR3 length is 15 residues. Trimming stripped 0 bases from V and 0 bases from J, with 10 bases between. CDR1 and CDR2 (germline): SGHNT, YYREEE (reference sequence). CDR3 nucleotides: TGTGCCAGCAGCTTGGAACGGGGATCCTCCTACGAGCAGTACTTC. Translated, it gives CASSLERGSSYEQYF.

The chain carries TRBV6-2 or TRBV6-3 and TRBJ2-1, with 11 positions matching TRBD2. V dropped 5 bases and J dropped 13; count of bases not matched to a gene: 13. Germline CDR1 and CDR2: MNHEY and SVGEGT. The length of the CDR3 is 15 residues. The CDR3 here is CASSTRLAGYPNQFF. In DNA, the CDR3 is TGTGCCAGCAGTACCAGACTAGCGGGGTACCCCAATCAGTTCTTC.

This chain uses TRBV3-1 (or the pseudogene TRBV3-2) with TRBJ1-1; perhaps TRBD1 as D (5 bases). CDR1 is LGHDT, CDR2 YNNKEL, per germline (reference sequence). The CDR3 has 14 residues. V lost 4 bases and J lost 4, with 13 bases in between. Written as DNA, the CDR3 is TGTGCCAGCAGCCCGCAGGGCAGACGCACTGAAGCTTTCTTT. This gives the protein CASSPQGRRTEAFF.

The CDR3 DNA is TGTGCCAGCAGTTTCCCCGGGGTAGGCTCCTACAATGAGCAGTTCTTC. Protein: CASSFPGVGSYNEQFF. This chain joins TRBV28 and TRBJ2-1; tentative D call: TRBD2 (5 bases). The CDR3 has 16 residues. Germline V gene lookup returns CDR1 MDHEN and CDR2 SYDVKM. V lost 3 bases, J lost 0 bases, and 12 bases lay in between.

This clone was seen a few times. The chain carries TRBV18 and TRBJ2-7; tentative D call: TRBD2 (5 bases). This CDR3 is built from 15 residues. The V end lost 3 bases, the J end lost 0 bases, and 12 bases lay between the germline ends. CDR1 and CDR2 from the germline V gene are KGHSH and LQKENI. The CDR3 nucleotides read TGTGCCAGCTCACCGTCCGGGGATGCCTCCTACGAGCAGTACTTC. Protein: CASSPSGDASYEQYF.

The V and J genes are TRBV18 and TRBJ1-5, with 7 nucleotides matching TRBD1. This CDR3 is 15 amino acids long. V shed 3 bases and J 6 bases; nucleotides not matched to a gene: 8. Germline CDR1 KGHSH, CDR2 LQKENI. CDR3 DNA sequence: TGTGCCAGCTCACCGACAGGGAATCCGGGTCAGCCCCAGCATTTT. Translating gives CASSPTGNPGQPQHF.

The rearrangement uses TRBV3-1 (or the pseudogene TRBV3-2) and TRBJ2-1, with 9 bases aligning to TRBD2. V dropped 0 bases and J dropped 5; count of bases not matched to a gene: 5. Germline assignment: CDR1 LGHDT and CDR2 YNNKEL (reference sequence). CDR3 length: 16 amino acids. Written as DNA, the CDR3 is TGTGCCAGCAGCCAAGAATCTAGCGGGGCTGACAATGAGCAGTTCTTC. It codes for CASSQESSGADNEQFF.

The J gene is TRBJ2-3, the V gene TRBV9; tentatively, D is TRBD2 (5 bases). This CDR3 region has 15 residues. CDR1 SGDLS and CDR2 YYNGEE come from the germline V gene. V lost 0 bases and J 0 bases, leaving 8 bases between the germline ends. In DNA, the CDR3 is TGTGCCAGCAGCGTAGACGGGAAGAGCACAGATACGCAGTATTTT. Residues: CASSVDGKSTDTQYF.

This clone was seen repeatedly, ten times or more. The chain uses TRBV4-3 and TRBJ2-7; unclear D gene. CDR1 and CDR2 from the germline V gene are LGHNA and YSLEER. The CDR3 spans 15 residues. Between the trimmed V and J ends, which lost 1 base and 3 bases, there was a span of 13 bases. The CDR3 is CASSQVLSHYYEQYF. For the CDR3, the DNA is TGCGCCAGCAGCCAAGTTCTGAGCCATTACTACGAGCAGTACTTC.

This clone has only one observation. V gene TRBV7-9 combines with J gene TRBJ2-2, with 9 bases aligning to TRBD1. This CDR3 is built from 16 residues. J lost 4 bases, V lost 1 base, and 4 bases had no gene match. Germline V gives CDR1 SEHNR, CDR2 FQNEAQ (reference sequence). The DNA of the CDR3 is TGTGCCAGCAGCTTAGGACAGGGGGAGGTCACCGGGGAGCTGTTTTTT. This encodes CASSLGQGEVTGELFF.

This clone is a singleton in its sample. The CDR3 is CASSYNRNYEQYF. In DNA, the CDR3 is TGTGCCAGCAGTTATAACAGAAACTACGAGCAGTACTTC. This chain connects TRBV28 to TRBJ2-7; unclear D gene. The V end lost 4 bases, the J end lost 3 bases, and 10 bases lay between the germline ends. Germline values: CDR1 MDHEN, CDR2 SYDVKM. This CDR3 region has 13 residues. The full variable domain, in which reference TRBV28 and TRBJ2-7 provide the parts outside the CDR3, is DVKVTQSSRYLVKRTGEKVFLECVQDMDHENMFWYRQDPGLGLRLIYFSYDVKMKEKGDIPEGYSVSREKKERFSLILESASTNQTSMYLCASSYNRNYEQYFGPGTRLTVT.

The V gene is TRBV29-1, the J gene TRBJ1-6; D perhaps matches TRBD1 (6 bases). CDR3 length: 13 residues. Germline V lookup: CDR1 SQVTM, CDR2 ANQGSEA. The V end lost 5 bases, the J end lost 9 bases, and 14 bases lay between the germline ends. DNA for the CDR3: TGCAGCGTTCCCGGACAAGGGGGTTCACCCCTCCACTTT. Translating it yields CSVPGQGGSPLHF.

In this sample, this clone turned up a few times. This chain links TRBV11-3 with TRBJ2-3; tentatively, D is TRBD2 (6 bases). Germline-derived CDR1 and CDR2 are SGHNT and YENEEA. The CDR3 runs 16 residues. The V end lost 1 base, the J end lost 5 bases, and 16 bases lay between the germline ends. CDR3 in DNA: TGTGCCAGCAGCTTAGGCCGACTAGGGATGGTAGATACGCAGTATTTT. Protein product: CASSLGRLGMVDTQYF.

This chain uses TRBV7-9 with TRBJ2-1; perhaps TRBD2 as D (6 bases). From germline, CDR1 is SEHNR and CDR2 FQNEAQ (reference sequence). The germline V and J ends were trimmed by 4 bases and 5 bases, with 15 bases remaining between them. The CDR3 sequence is 15 residues long. CDR3: CASSSVGGLHNEQFF. The CDR3 nucleotides are TGTGCCAGCAGCTCTGTTGGGGGGTTACACAATGAGCAGTTCTTC.

This chain uses TRBV5-4 with TRBJ2-5, with D maybe TRBD1 (6 bases). The CDR3 covers 14 residues. Germline V CDR1 and CDR2: SGHNT, YYREEE (reference sequence). The germline V and J ends were trimmed by 4 bases and 2 bases, with 12 bases remaining between them. The CDR3 sequence: CASSADRIQETQYF. CDR3 DNA sequence: TGTGCCAGCAGCGCTGACAGGATTCAAGAGACCCAGTACTTC.

The CDR3 here is CASSPTGTANTEAFF. As DNA, the CDR3 is TGTGCCAGCTCGCCCACCGGGACAGCAAACACTGAAGCTTTCTTT. The rearrangement uses TRBV18 and TRBJ1-1; TRBD1 agrees at 7 bases. The V and J ends lost 6 bases and 2 bases, in that order; junction bases with no gene match: 9. This CDR3 has 15 residues. Germline assignment: CDR1 KGHSH and CDR2 LQKENI.

There are a few counts of this clone. CDR3 sequence (DNA): TGTGCCATCAATGCAGGGGGCTACACTGAAGCTTTCTTT. Protein sequence: CAINAGGYTEAFF. This rearrangement joins TRBV10-3 to TRBJ1-1, with 8 bases aligning to TRBD1. Trimming cost V 7 bases and J 3 bases; bases outside gene matches: 4. This CDR3 comprises 13 residues. Germline V gene sequence: CDR1 ENHRY, CDR2 SYGVKD.

The chain uses TRBV10-3 and TRBJ1-6; no firm D call. CDR1 is ENHRY and CDR2 is SYGVKD in the germline V gene. The CDR3 totals 15 residues. Trimming took off 1 base at V and 7 bases at J, with 11 bases between the two ends. The CDR3: CAISELGGLNSPLHF. The CDR3 DNA is TGTGCCATCAGTGAGTTAGGAGGATTAAATTCACCCCTCCACTTT.

This clone was counted between two and nine times. V usage is TRBV27 and J usage is TRBJ1-2; 10 nucleotides line up with TRBD1. The V gene's germline CDR1 is MNHEY and CDR2 SMNVEV (reference sequence). Trimming cost V 4 bases and J 3 bases; bases outside gene matches: 5. The length of the CDR3 is 15 residues. The CDR3 bases are TGTGCCAGCAGTTCGACAGGGGGCGACGACTATGGCTACACCTTC. Translated, it gives CASSSTGGDDYGYTF.

The rearrangement uses TRBV27 and TRBJ1-1; perhaps TRBD1 as D (5 bases). Per the germline V gene, CDR1 is MNHEY and CDR2 is SMNVEV (reference sequence). The CDR3 is 16 amino acids. Trimming shortened V by 4 bases and J by 0 bases, and 15 bases separated the two germline ends. The CDR3, as DNA: TGTGCCAGCAGTTCCAACCCCCCAGGGATGAACACTGAAGCTTTCTTT. It translates to CASSSNPPGMNTEAFF.

The sample holds a few counts of this clone. The chain employs TRBV10-3 and TRBJ1-4; D might be TRBD1 (5 bases). The CDR3 has 17 residues. Trimming cost V 5 bases and J 6 bases, with 22 bases left between them. The germline gives CDR1 ENHRY, CDR2 SYGVKD. The CDR3: CAISSGSFSGTHEKLFF. In DNA form, the CDR3 reads TGTGCCATCAGTAGCGGGTCCTTTTCCGGGACCCATGAAAAACTGTTTTTT.

The V gene is TRBV10-2, the J gene TRBJ2-7; a weak D match, TRBD2 (6 bases). The CDR3 sequence is 13 residues long. Germline V CDR1 and CDR2: WSHSY, SAAADI. V gave up 10 bases and J gave up 3 bases, with 16 bases separating them. The CDR3 nucleotides read TGCGCCACCAACACCGGGGGAGGCTACGAGCAGTACTTC. Its translation is CATNTGGGYEQYF.

CDR3 in amino acids: CASSYDGAGSYNEQFF. CDR3 sequence (DNA): TGTGCCAGCAGTTACGATGGGGCTGGCTCCTACAATGAGCAGTTCTTC. The chain couples TRBV6-2 or TRBV6-3 to TRBJ2-1, with D maybe TRBD1 (5 bases). Per the germline V gene, CDR1 is MNHEY and CDR2 is SVGEGT. The CDR3 has 16 amino acids. Trimming took 2 bases from V and 0 from J, leaving 11 bases between them.